This T cell receptor beta chain originates from a study of T cell changes during pregnancy in multiple sclerosis. The CDR3 runs to 15 residues. With 0 bases clipped from V and 1 base from J, the junction kept 1 base outside the gene matches. Germline CDR1 is SGHRS and CDR2 is YFSETQ. Here immunoSEQ multiplex PCR was the method, and the copy in TCRdb shows in-frame clones only, minus some. Of about 38,000 clones listed, 94% are singletons. This rearrangement joins TRBV5-1 to TRBJ2-7, with TRBD2 matching over 10 bases. The sequence derives from a female donor with multiple sclerosis, enrolled in a pregnancy study. Specimen: CD4+ T cells from peripheral blood mononuclear cells, collected in the second trimester of pregnancy. The chain's CDR3 is CASSLASGGSYEQYF. Written as DNA, the CDR3 is TGCGCCAGCAGCTTGGCTAGCGGGGGATCCTACGAGCAGTACTTC.